This TCR beta chain was documented in a study of blood T cell repertoires in COVID-19 (dated by TCRdb to between 2020 and 2021). Background on the whole study: Recovered participants in ImmuneRACE Cohort 3 were defined by two consecutive negative NP/OP PCR tests, clearance by a healthcare professional, or resolution of symptoms. Subjects who had been exposed to COVID-19, were actively infected with it, or had recovered from it provided the deeply sampled blood TCRbeta repertoires that made up the dataset. The collaborator samples originated in the United States, Italy and Spain and spanned the acute and convalescent phases of COVID-19. The repertoires were made available in a free public database intended to serve as a resource for research on the immune response to SARS-CoV-2. A de-identified subject ID, COVID-19 status, age in years and sex were almost always included in the sample metadata. The prospective study material was composed of cDNA or gDNA derived from T cells, B-cell-depleted T cells, or PBMCs. HLA class I and class II types, where available, came from metadata supplied by the sample provider rather than from assay-based typing. The samples were drawn from two sources: the first 160 participants of the ongoing ImmuneRACE study, and over 1,000 subjects contributed by 6 global collaborators. Broad study findings and their caveats: How much clinical and demographic metadata was included differed by source and by participant, and the metadata was provided uncurated.

Participants in the prospective study were enrolled through a virtual design, were aged roughly 18 to 90 years, and lived in 24 United States geographic areas. In the prospective study, participants were assigned to cohorts based on the clinical history participants reported in a screening survey and a study questionnaire. In the prospective study, mobile phlebotomists collected whole blood, serum and a nasopharyngeal or oropharyngeal swab from each participant. Over a roughly two-month period, participants in the prospective study had the option of providing additional blood draws and questionnaires. Prospective study blood samples were shipped either frozen or at room temperature before DNA extraction. From cysteine to phenylalanine, the CDR3 is 15 amino acids long. This entry keeps only the CDR3 DNA: 45 bases, framed from base 1. For CDR1 and CDR2, the germline V gene lists SGHVS and FQNEAQ. V is pruned by 2 bases and J by 9 bases, leaving 10 bases of the junction without a gene match.

TCRbeta CDR3 regions were amplified from genomic DNA using the immunoSEQ Assay, a bias-controlled multiplex PCR. The paper's processing steps were these. The number of nucleated cells in each sample was estimated by amplification of reference gene primers within the assay. Sequence reads were collapsed and filtered to measure the absolute abundance of every unique TCRbeta CDR3 rearrangement. For each sample, productive Simpson clonality was calculated by taking the square root of Simpson's diversity index across productive rearrangements. As stored in TCRdb, this immuneACCESS dataset retains in-frame rearrangements with V and J assigned. A fraction of the clones does not appear; measured against another copy, unresolved V genes explain less than half of the discrepancy, and the remainder lacks a known reason. The V and J calls and clone size were taken over from that table, and D and trimming were inferred from the DNA. The sample table holds some 330,000 clones, of which 70% to 90% were seen once. The ten top clones hold approximately 1.9% of the sample.

For this clone: Its binding antigen is unknown. No qualities accompany the bases; no much larger clone lies one base away.

This receptor was taken from a man aged 35 to 55 in a cohort exposed to, infected with or recovered from COVID-19 (not recorded which). The sequenced sample consisted of PBMCs or T cells enriched from blood (not recorded which). The chain is encoded by TRBV7-8 joined to TRBJ2-1, with 7 central nucleotides matching TRBD2. The nucleotides read TGTGCCAGCAGCTTATGGGGGAGGGCCCAAGTTGAGCAGTTCTTC. Its translation is CASSLWGRAQVEQFF.